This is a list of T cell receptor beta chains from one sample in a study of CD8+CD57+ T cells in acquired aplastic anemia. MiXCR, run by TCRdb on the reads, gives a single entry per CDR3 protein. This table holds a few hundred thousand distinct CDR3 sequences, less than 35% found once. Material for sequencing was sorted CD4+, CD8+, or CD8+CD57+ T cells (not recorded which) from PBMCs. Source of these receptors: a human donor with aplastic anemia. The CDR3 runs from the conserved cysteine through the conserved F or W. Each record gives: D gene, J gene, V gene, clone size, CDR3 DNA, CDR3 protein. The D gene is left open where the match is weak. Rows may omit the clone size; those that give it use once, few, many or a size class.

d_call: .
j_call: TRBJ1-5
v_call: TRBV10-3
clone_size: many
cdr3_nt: TGTGCCATCAGTGAGCTTAATCAGCCCCAGCATTTT
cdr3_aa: CAISELNQPQHF

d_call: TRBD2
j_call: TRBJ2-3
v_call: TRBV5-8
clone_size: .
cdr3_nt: TGTGCCAGCAGCTTCATTAGCGGGAGGGCCCAGTATTTT
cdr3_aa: CASSFISGRAQYF

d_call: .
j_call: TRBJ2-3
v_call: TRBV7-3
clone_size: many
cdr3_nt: TGTGCCAGCAGCTTAACCCCAACGAAGCCAGATACGCAGTATTTT
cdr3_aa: CASSLTPTKPDTQYF

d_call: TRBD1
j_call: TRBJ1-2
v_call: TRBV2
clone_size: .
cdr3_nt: TGTGCCAGCAGTGGGGGGGGACAGGGGAATGGCTACACCTTC
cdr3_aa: CASSGGGQGNGYTF

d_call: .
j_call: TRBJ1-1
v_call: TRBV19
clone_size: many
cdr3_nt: TGTGCCAGTAGTATAGACCAGGGGAGGGCTGAAGCTTTCTTT
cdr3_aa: CASSIDQGRAEAFF

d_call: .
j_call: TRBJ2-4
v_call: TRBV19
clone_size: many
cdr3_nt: TGTGCCAGTAGTATGGGACATCCCGAAGGCATTCAGTACTTC
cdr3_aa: CASSMGHPEGIQYF

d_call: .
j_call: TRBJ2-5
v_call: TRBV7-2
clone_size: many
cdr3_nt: TGTGCCAGCAGCCCGGCTGGGGAGACCCAGTACTTC
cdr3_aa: CASSPAGETQYF

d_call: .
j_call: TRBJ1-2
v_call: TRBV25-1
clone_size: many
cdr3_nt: TGTGCCAGCAGTCGGCCAGGGAGGGAGGATGGCTACACCTTC
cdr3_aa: CASSRPGREDGYTF

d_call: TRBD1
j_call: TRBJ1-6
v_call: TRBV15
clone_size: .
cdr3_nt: TGTGCCACCAGCAAAGACGACGTTGGGACAGGGGCCACCACCCTCCACTTT
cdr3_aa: CATSKDDVGTGATTLHF

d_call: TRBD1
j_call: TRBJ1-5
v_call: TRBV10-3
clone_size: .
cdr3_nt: TGTGCCAGCAGCCGGACGGCAGGGGGTGGCAATCTGCCCCAGCATTTC
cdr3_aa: CASSRTAGGGNLPQHF

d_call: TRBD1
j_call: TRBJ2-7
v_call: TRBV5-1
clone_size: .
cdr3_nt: TGCGCCAGCAGCCACGGGACAGCCTACGAGCAGTACTTC
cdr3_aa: CASSHGTAYEQYF

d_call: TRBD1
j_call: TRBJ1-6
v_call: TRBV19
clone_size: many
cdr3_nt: TGTGCCACAACGACAGGGGCGGCACCCCTCCACTTT
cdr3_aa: CATTTGAAPLHF

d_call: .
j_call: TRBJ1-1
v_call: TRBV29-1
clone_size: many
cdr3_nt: TGCAGCGTTGAAAGGGGCGGTAAGGTGGACACTGAAGCTTTCTTT
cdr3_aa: CSVERGGKVDTEAFF

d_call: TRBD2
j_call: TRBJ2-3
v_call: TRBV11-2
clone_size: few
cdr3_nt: TGTGCCAGCAGCTTTTGGGGACTAGCGGTGGAAGATACGCAGTATTTT
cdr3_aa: CASSFWGLAVEDTQYF

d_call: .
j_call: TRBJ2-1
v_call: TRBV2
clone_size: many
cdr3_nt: TGTGCCAGCAGTGAAAGGGCGGCTTACAATGAGCAGTTCTTC
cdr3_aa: CASSERAAYNEQFF

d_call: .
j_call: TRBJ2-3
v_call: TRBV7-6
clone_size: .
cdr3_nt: TGTGCCAGCAGCTTGGGGTTTACTGGGAGCACAGATACGCAGTATTTT
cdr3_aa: CASSLGFTGSTDTQYF

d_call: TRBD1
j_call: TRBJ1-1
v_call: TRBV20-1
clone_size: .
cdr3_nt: TGCAGTGCTAGGCCGCGGACAGGGCCAACTGAAGCTTTCTTT
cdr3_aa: CSARPRTGPTEAFF

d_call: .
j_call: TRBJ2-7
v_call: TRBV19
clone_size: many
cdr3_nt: TGTGCCAGTAGTATTGCAGGTTCGTCCTACGAGCAGTACTTC
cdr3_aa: CASSIAGSSYEQYF

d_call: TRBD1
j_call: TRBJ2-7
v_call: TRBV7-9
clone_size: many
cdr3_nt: TGTGCCAGCAGCTTGGACGGGACAGGGAGTGAGCAGTACTTC
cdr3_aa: CASSLDGTGSEQYF

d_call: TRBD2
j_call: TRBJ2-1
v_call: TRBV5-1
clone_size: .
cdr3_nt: TGCGCCAGCAGCTTGGCGGGAGGCCCTCGGAATGAGCAGTTCTTC
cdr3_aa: CASSLAGGPRNEQFF

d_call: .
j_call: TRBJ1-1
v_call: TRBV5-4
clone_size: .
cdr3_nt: TGTGCCAGCAGCTTTGACACTGTGAACACTGAAGCTTTCTTT
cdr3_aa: CASSFDTVNTEAFF

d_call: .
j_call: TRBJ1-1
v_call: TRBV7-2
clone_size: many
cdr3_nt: TGTGCCAGCAGACACCAGAACACTGAAGCTTTCTTT
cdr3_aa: CASRHQNTEAFF

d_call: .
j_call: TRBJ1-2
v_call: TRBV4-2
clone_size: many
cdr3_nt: TGTGCCAGCAGCCAAGGGACAGCGCCTACCTTGTATGGCTACACCTTC
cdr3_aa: CASSQGTAPTLYGYTF